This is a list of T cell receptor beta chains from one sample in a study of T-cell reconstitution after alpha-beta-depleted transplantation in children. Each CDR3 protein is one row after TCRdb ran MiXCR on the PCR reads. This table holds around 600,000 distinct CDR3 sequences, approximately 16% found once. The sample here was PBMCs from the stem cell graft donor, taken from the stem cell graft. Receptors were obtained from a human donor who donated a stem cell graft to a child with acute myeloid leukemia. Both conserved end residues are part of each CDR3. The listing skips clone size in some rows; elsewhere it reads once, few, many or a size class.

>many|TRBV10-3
CAIKDTDTDTQYF
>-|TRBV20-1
CSASLRDRLLLGDQETQYF
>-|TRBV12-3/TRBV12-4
CASIRGDSDYGYTF
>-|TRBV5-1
CASSVGLGTDTQYF
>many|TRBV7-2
CASTPVGTEAFF
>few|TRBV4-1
CASSQASQTYEQYF
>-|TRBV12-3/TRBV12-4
CASTAIAGGPHEQFF
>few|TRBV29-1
CSARSLGGTYNEQFF
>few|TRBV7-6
CASSLAAGSSYEQYF
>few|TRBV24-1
CATSEGQITNTGELFF
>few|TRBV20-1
CSAKGGGHQPQHF
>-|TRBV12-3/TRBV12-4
CASSSQTGTGVSYEQYF
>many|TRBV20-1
CSAWDLPPYEQYF
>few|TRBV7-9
CASSRTGGHTEAFF
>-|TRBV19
CASSLRGPLSGNTIYF
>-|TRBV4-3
CASSHRQGERYEQYF
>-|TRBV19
CASSIDRQQWSQPQHF
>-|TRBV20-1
CSARDMTGGEKLFF